This T cell receptor (beta chain) derives from a study of blood T cell repertoires in COVID-19. V was cut by 3 bases and J by 4 bases, with 4 bases left in between. The CDR3 contains 11 residues. The germline gives CDR1 SGHKS, CDR2 YYEKEE (reference sequence). Libraries were prepared by immunoSEQ multiplex PCR; TCRdb keeps only in-frame clonotypes and omits some of them. There are fewer than 150,000 clones in the sample; roughly 80% occur only once, and around 12% lies in the top ten. This TCR was sampled from a woman aged 30 to 39 who had recovered from COVID-19. The chain links TRBV5-5 to TRBJ1-2; D remains unclear. The sequenced sample consisted of peripheral blood. The CDR3 loop reads CASSWAYGYTF. CDR3 coding DNA: TGTGCCAGCAGCTGGGCCTATGGCTACACCTTC.